This T cell receptor (beta chain) was sequenced during a study of shared clonotypes between healthy human individuals. Note on this clone: Other DNA sequences in the sample encode the same CDR3.

V lost 5 bases to trimming and J lost 4 bases; unmatched junction nucleotides: 0. The CDR3 contains 14 residues. Per germline, CDR1 MNHEY and CDR2 SMNVEV (reference sequence). CD45RO-negative, CCR7-selected cells formed the naive CD8 fraction, which excluded terminally differentiated effector memory CD45RA+ cells. Assay used: immunoSEQ multiplex PCR; TCRdb lists only in-frame clones, some missing. The sample lists around 1,900,000 clones, around 95% seen once, with approximately 1.7% in the top ten. Sequencing was performed on naive CD8+ T cells from PBMCs. This chain connects TRBV27 to TRBJ2-3; 13 bases align to TRBD2. This clonotype was obtained from a man aged 18 to 35 in good health. Some clones in this sample may be carry-over from other donors' samples. CDR3 DNA sequence: TGTGCCAGCAGTGGACTAGCGGGAGCAGATACGCAGTATTTT. Amino acid sequence: CASSGLAGADTQYF.